This T cell receptor (beta chain) is drawn from a study of blood T cell repertoires in COVID-19. Study details: From the United States, Italy and Spain came samples of acute and convalescent COVID-19. In each case, the material was cDNA or gDNA derived from T cells, B-cell-depleted T cells, or PBMCs.

J gave up 4 bases and V 4 bases, and 3 bases lay outside the gene matches. There are 14 residues in the CDR3. Germline V CDR1 and CDR2: SGHRS, YFSETQ. In the original processing: Using reference gene primer amplification, nucleated cell counts were estimated. Measured with immunoSEQ multiplex PCR; TCRdb has only the in-frame clones, and not every one. V, J and clone size reflect that table, while D and trimming were determined from the DNA. This repertoire shows 95,000 to 150,000 clones, around 83% found once; its top ten account for 5.5% to 6%. Points on this clone: In the same sample, other DNA sequences code for this CDR3.

V is TRBV5-1 and J is TRBJ2-3; TRBD1 matches at 10 bases. The sequence came from a man at least 80 years old with active or convalescent COVID-19. What was sequenced was peripheral blood. The CDR3 region is CASSPGQGPDTQYF. In DNA form, the CDR3 reads TGCGCCAGCAGCCCGGGACAGGGGCCAGATACGCAGTATTTT.